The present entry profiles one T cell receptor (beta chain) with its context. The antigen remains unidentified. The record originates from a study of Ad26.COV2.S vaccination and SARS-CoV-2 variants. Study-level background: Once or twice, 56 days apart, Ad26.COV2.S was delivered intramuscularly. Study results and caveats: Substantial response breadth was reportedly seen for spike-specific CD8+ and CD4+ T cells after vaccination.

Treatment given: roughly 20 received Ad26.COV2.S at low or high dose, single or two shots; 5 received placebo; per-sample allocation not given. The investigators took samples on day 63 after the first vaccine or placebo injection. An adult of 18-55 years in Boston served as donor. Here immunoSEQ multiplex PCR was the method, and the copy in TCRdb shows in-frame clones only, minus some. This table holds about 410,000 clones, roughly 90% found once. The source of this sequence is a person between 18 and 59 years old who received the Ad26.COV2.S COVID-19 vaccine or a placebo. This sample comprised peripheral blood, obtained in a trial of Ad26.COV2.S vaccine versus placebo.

CDR3 DNA: TGCGCCAGCAGCTTTGGGACGGCAGGTACGCCCCAGCATTTT. Translating gives CASSFGTAGTPQHF. The chain links TRBV4-3 to TRBJ1-5, with D perhaps TRBD1 (5 bases). The CDR3 runs to 14 residues. CDR1 and CDR2 from the germline V gene are LGHNA and YSLEER. The germline V and J ends were trimmed by 5 bases and 9 bases, with 17 bases remaining between them.